These 12 T cell receptor beta chains came from one sample sequenced in a study of CD8+ T cells in alopecia areata. Sequencing relied on a cDNA template that was reverse transcribed from extracted RNA. The method was immunoSEQ multiplex PCR; TCRdb's version includes in-frame clones alone and lacks a portion of them. The sample consists of about 190,000 clones, under 80% of them appearing once. Treatment described: oral pan-JAK inhibitor, 5-10 mg twice daily. The source was CD4+ T cells sorted from blood, collected between weeks 49 and 50, from a patient treated with tofacitinib. The receptors were sampled from a human donor with alopecia areata.

The V gene is TRBV29-1, the J gene TRBJ2-7; D is unclear. Germline values: CDR1 SQVTM, CDR2 ANQGSEA. Trimming took off 4 bases at V and 0 bases at J, with 10 bases between the two ends. This CDR3 is 13 amino acids long. CDR3 sequence: CSVVPSSSYEQYF. The CDR3 nucleotides are TGCAGCGTTGTTCCTTCCAGCTCCTACGAGCAGTACTTC.

This clone has a handful of counts. The J gene is TRBJ1-6, the V gene TRBV5-1; TRBD1 aligns across 7 bases. The CDR3 loop spans 14 amino acids. V was clipped by 9 bases and J by 11 bases; unmatched bases: 14. Germline loops: CDR1 SGHRS, CDR2 YFSETQ. CDR3: CATRPGQSSTPLHF. DNA for the CDR3: TGCGCCACTCGGCCGGGACAGTCTTCGACACCCCTCCACTTT.

This chain joins TRBV28 and TRBJ2-3; TRBD1 is a possible D gene (5 bases). Trimming left V 6 bases short and J 9 bases short, with 13 bases between. Germline V CDR1 and CDR2: MDHEN, SYDVKM. The CDR3 has 12 residues. CDR3 sequence (DNA): TGTGCCAGCAGCACAGGACCAGGGACGCAGTATTTT. It is translated as CASSTGPGTQYF.

The J gene is TRBJ2-7, the V gene TRBV25-1; no clear D. Germline V gene sequence: CDR1 MGHDK, CDR2 SYGVNS. This CDR3 has 9 residues. The ends were cut back, 11 bases at V and 3 bases at J, with 5 bases in the middle. CDR3: CASSYEQYF. The CDR3 nucleotides read TGTGCCTCAAGCTACGAGCAGTACTTC.

The chain employs TRBV29-1 and TRBJ1-2; 7 nucleotides align to TRBD1. From germline, CDR1 is SQVTM and CDR2 ANQGSEA. J gave up 1 base and V 5 bases, and 10 bases lay outside the gene matches. The CDR3 covers 15 residues. The CDR3 sequence: CSVSQGRGNNYGYTF. The DNA for the CDR3 is TGCAGCGTTTCACAGGGGCGGGGGAATAACTATGGCTACACCTTC.

The chain is built from TRBV15 and TRBJ2-3; D may match TRBD1 or TRBD2 (5 bases each). The CDR3 runs to 15 residues. Germline V lookup: CDR1 LNHNV, CDR2 YYDKDF (reference sequence). The V and J ends lost 0 bases and 0 bases respectively, with 7 bases between them. The CDR3 DNA reads as TGTGCCACCAGCAGAGAGGGGGAGAGCACAGATACGCAGTATTTT. It specifies CATSREGESTDTQYF.

The rearrangement uses TRBV2 and TRBJ2-3; D gene uncertain. Trimming removed 3 bases from V and 3 bases from J, with 13 bases in between. Germline loops: CDR1 SNHLY, CDR2 FYNNEI. This CDR3 comprises 15 residues. The CDR3 protein is CASSDQALATDTQYF. The DNA for the CDR3 is TGTGCCAGCAGTGATCAGGCCCTCGCGACAGATACGCAGTATTTT.

The rearrangement uses TRBV9 and TRBJ2-3; D is perhaps TRBD2 (5 bases). CDR1 and CDR2 from the germline V gene are SGDLS and YYNGEE. The CDR3 is made up of 14 amino acids. Trimming left V 6 bases short and J 6 bases short, with 17 bases between. The CDR3 nucleotides are TGTGCCAGCAACCGGGGAGAAACAAAGGATACGCAGTATTTT. This translates into CASNRGETKDTQYF.

J is TRBJ2-2 and V is TRBV23-1; D perhaps matches TRBD2 (6 bases). TRBV23-1 is classed as an ORF, of uncertain function. V was cut by 4 bases and J by 1 base, with 13 bases left in between. The CDR3 totals 16 residues. CDR3 residues: CASSLRTNENTGELFF. DNA for the CDR3: TGCGCCAGCAGTCTGAGGACTAACGAGAACACCGGGGAGCTGTTTTTT.

The rearrangement uses TRBV7-3 and TRBJ2-3; 7 bases are shared with TRBD1. From germline, CDR1 is SGHTA and CDR2 FQGTGA. CDR3 length equals 15 residues. V was pared by 2 bases and J by 1 base, with 3 bases of the junction left unmatched. This chain's CDR3 is CASSLQGQGTDTQYF. CDR3 coding DNA: TGTGCCAGCAGCTTACAAGGACAGGGCACAGATACGCAGTATTTT.

The chain has TRBV7-2 and TRBJ1-6; D is ambiguous. V lost 5 bases and J 6 bases, leaving 8 bases between the germline ends. The CDR3 totals 13 residues. Germline V gene data show CDR1 as SGHTA and CDR2 as FQGNSA. The CDR3 nucleotides are TGTGCCAGCAGCCCTGACCCTAATTCACCCCTCCACTTT. It is translated as CASSPDPNSPLHF.

J is TRBJ2-1 and V is TRBV4-3, with a tentative D call TRBD2 (5 bases). Germline V gives CDR1 LGHNA, CDR2 YSLEER. The length of the CDR3 is 12 residues. Trimming took off 0 bases at V and 10 bases at J, with 7 bases between the two ends. The CDR3 DNA reads as TGCGCCAGCAGCCAAGAAGGCGGGGAGCAGTTCTTC. It yields the protein CASSQEGGEQFF.